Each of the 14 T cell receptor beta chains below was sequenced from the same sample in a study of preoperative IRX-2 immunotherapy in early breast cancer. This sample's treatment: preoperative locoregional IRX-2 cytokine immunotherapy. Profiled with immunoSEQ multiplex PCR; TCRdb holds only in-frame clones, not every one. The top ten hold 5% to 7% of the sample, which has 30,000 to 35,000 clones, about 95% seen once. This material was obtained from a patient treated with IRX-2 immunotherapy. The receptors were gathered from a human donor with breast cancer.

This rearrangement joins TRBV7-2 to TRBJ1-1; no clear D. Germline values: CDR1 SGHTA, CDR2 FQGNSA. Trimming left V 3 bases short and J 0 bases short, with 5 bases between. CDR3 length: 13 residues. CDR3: CASSFEVNTEAFF. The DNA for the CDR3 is TGTGCCAGCAGCTTTGAAGTGAACACTGAAGCTTTCTTT.

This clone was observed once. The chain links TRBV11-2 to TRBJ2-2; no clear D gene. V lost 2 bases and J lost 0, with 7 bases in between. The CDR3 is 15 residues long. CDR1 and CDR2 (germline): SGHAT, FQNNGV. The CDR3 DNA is TGTGCCAGCAGCTTACAAGCGACGAACACCGGGGAGCTGTTTTTT. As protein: CASSLQATNTGELFF.

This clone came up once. DNA of the CDR3: TGTGCCAGCAATGGACAACAAAATCAGCCCCAGCATTTT. Protein: CASNGQQNQPQHF. The chain combines TRBV2 with TRBJ1-5, with a weak D call TRBD1 (5 bases). The CDR3 consists of 13 residues. Germline assignment: CDR1 SNHLY and CDR2 FYNNEI. V lost 7 bases and J 4 bases, leaving 11 bases between the germline ends.

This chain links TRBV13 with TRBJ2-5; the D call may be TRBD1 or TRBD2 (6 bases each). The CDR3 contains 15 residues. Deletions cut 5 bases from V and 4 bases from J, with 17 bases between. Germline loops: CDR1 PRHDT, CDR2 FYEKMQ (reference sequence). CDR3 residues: CASSLKGGGRETQYF. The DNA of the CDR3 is TGTGCCAGCAGCCTAAAAGGAGGGGGGAGAGAGACCCAGTACTTC.

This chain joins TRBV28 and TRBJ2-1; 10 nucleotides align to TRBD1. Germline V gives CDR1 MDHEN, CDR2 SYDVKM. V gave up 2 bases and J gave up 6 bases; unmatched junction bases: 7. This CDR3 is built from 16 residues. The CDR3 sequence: CASSLGGTGVINEQFF. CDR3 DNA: TGTGCCAGCAGTTTAGGAGGGACAGGGGTGATCAATGAGCAGTTCTTC.

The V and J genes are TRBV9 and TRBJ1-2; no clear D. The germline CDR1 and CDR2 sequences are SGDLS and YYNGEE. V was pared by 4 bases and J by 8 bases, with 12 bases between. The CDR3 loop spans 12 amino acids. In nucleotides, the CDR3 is TGTGCCAGCAGCCGGGAACGATGGGGCTACACCTTC. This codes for CASSRERWGYTF.

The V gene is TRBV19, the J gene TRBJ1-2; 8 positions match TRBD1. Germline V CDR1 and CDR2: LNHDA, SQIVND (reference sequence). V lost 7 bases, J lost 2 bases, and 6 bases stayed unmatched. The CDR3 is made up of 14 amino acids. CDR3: CASIRQGRNYGYTF. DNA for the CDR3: TGTGCCAGTATCAGACAGGGGCGGAACTATGGCTACACCTTC.

This chain's CDR3 is CASSLTGYGYTF. CDR3 nucleotides: TGTGCCAGCAGCTTGACAGGCTATGGCTACACCTTC. The J gene is TRBJ1-2, the V gene TRBV7-2, with D possibly TRBD1 on 6 matching bases. Germline CDR1 SGHTA, CDR2 FQGNSA. Trimming took 3 bases from V and 4 from J, leaving 6 bases between them. This CDR3 is built from 12 residues. The entire variable domain, with the rest obtained from reference TRBV7-2 and TRBJ1-2, is as follows: GAGVSQSPSNKVTEKGKDVELRCDPISGHTALYWYRQSLGQGLEFLIYFQGNSAPDKSGLPSDRFSAERTGGSVSTLTIQRTQQEDSAVYLCASSLTGYGYTFGSGTRLTVV.

This CDR3 reads CASRYWTNEKLFF. CDR3 nucleotides: TGTGCCAGTCGTTACTGGACTAATGAAAAACTGTTTTTT. The chain has TRBV5-8 and TRBJ1-4; D gene uncertain. This CDR3 has 13 residues. Per germline, CDR1 SGHTS and CDR2 YDEGEE. Between the trimmed V and J ends, which lost 8 bases and 2 bases, there was a span of 10 bases. The full variable domain, with the rest looked up from reference TRBV5-8 and TRBJ1-4, is EAGVTQSPTHLIKTRGQQATLRCSPISGHTSVYWYQQALGLGLQFLLWYDEGEERNRGNFPPRFSGRQFPNYSSELNVNALELEDSALYLCASRYWTNEKLFFGSGTQLSVL.

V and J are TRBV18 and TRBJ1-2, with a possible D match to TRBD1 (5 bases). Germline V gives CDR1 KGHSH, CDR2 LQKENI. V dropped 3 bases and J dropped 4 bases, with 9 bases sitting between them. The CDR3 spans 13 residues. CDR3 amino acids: CASSPDGGYGYTF. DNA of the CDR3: TGTGCCAGCTCACCGGACGGGGGCTATGGCTACACCTTC. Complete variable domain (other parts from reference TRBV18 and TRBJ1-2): NAGVMQNPRHLVRRRGQEARLRCSPMKGHSHVYWYRQLPEEGLKFMVYLQKENIIDESGMPKERFSAEFPKEGPSILRIQQVVRGDSAAYFCASSPDGGYGYTFGSGTRLTVV.

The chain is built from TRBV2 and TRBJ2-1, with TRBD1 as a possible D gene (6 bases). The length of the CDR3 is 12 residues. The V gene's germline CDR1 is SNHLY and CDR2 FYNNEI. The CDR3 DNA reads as TGTGCTGAGGGGGACCCCCGGGATGAGCAGTTCTTC. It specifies CAEGDPRDEQFF. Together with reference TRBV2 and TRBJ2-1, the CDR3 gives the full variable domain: EPEVTQTPSHQVTQMGQEVILRCVPISNHLYFYWYRQILGQKVEFLVSFYNNEISEKSEIFDDQFSVERPDGSNFTLKIRSTKLEDSAMYFCAEGDPRDEQFFGPGTRLTVL.

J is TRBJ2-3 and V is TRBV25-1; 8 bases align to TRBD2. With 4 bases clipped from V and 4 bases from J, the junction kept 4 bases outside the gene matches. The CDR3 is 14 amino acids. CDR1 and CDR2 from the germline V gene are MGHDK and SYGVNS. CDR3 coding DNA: TGTGCCAGCAGTGCAACTAGCGGACCAGATACGCAGTATTTT. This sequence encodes CASSATSGPDTQYF.

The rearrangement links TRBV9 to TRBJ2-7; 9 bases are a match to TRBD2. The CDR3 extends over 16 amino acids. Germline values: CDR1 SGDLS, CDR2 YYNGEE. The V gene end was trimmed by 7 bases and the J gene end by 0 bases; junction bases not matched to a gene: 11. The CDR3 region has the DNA TGTGCCAGCGCGAGCGGGGGGTCCCCGAGCTCCTACGAGCAGTACTTC. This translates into CASASGGSPSSYEQYF.

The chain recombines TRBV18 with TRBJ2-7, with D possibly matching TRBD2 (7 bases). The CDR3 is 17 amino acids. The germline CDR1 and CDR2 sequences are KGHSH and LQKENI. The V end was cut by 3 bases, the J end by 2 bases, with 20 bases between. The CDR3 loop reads CASSPIRIGGGTYEQYF. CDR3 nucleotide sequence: TGTGCCAGCTCACCTATCAGGATAGGCGGGGGCACCTACGAGCAGTACTTC.